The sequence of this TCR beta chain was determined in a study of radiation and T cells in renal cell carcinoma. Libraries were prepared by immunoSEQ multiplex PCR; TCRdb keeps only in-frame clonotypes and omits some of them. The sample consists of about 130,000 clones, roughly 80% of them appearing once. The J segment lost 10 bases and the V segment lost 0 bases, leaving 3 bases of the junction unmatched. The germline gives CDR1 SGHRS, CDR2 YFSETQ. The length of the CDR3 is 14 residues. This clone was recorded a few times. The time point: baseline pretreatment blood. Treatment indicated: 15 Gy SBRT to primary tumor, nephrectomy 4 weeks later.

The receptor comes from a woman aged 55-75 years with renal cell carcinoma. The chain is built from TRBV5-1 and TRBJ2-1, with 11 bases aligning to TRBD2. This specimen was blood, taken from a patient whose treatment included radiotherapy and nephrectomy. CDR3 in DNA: TGCGCCAGCAGCTTGGCAACTAGCGGGGGAGAGCAGTTCTTC. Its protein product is CASSLATSGGEQFF.